The present T cell receptor (beta chain) was sequenced within a study of T cells expressing NK-cell markers. Study at large: HCMV serostatus: seven of eight sequenced donors positive, one negative.

The CDR3 consists of 14 residues. Germline CDR1 reads MNHNS; CDR2 reads SASEGT. TCRdb reprocessed the 5' RACE reads, with one entry per CDR3 protein and no DNA. The sample spans about 170,000 distinct CDR3 sequences; the ten largest clones claim about 19%. As for this clonotype: The antigen is not known.

Study-level findings and limits: Dominant NKG2C+ clonotypes were found to form about 1.0-7.5% of CD8+ T cells in a handful of donors.

This receptor was taken from a man aged 18 to 69 in good health. The specimen was blood T cells: a sorted CD56 or NKG2C T cell subset, CD4+ or CD8+ T cells, or bulk PBMC T cells (not recorded which). The genes are TRBV6-1 and TRBJ1-4; TCRdb's assignment of TRBD1 cannot be checked, as there is no DNA. CDR3 in amino acids: CASRDRDRDEKLFF.